This T cell receptor (beta chain) comes out of a study of blood T cell repertoires in COVID-19 (dated by TCRdb to about 2020). Turning to the overall study: Samples from collaborators originated in the United States, Italy and Spain and spanned both the acute and convalescent phases of COVID-19. The material from the prospective study consisted of cDNA or gDNA derived from T cells, B-cell-depleted T cells, or PBMCs. Samples were obtained from the ongoing ImmuneRACE study (first 160 participants) and from over 1,000 subjects provided by 6 global collaborators. Where available, HLA class I and class II types were taken from metadata supplied by the sample provider and were not determined by assay-based typing. The repertoires were released in a freely available public database intended as a resource for research on the immune response to SARS-CoV-2. Subjects who had been exposed to COVID-19, were actively infected with it, or had recovered from it provided the deeply sampled blood TCRbeta repertoires that made up the dataset. The sample metadata nearly always contained a de-identified subject ID, COVID-19 status, age in years and sex.

About this clone: The antigen this receptor binds is unknown. Base quality data are lacking; no much larger clone is found one base away.

The junction shows trimming of 2 bases on V and 3 bases on J, plus 15 bases between the germline ends. From a lookup of the germline V gene, CDR1 and CDR2 are KGHDR and SFDVKD. From cysteine to phenylalanine, the CDR3 is 16 amino acids long. Only CDR3 DNA is held: 48 bases, read in frame from base 1. TCRbeta CDR3 regions were amplified from genomic DNA using the immunoSEQ Assay, a bias-controlled multiplex PCR. Processing in the source paper ran as follows. Nucleated cell counts per sample were estimated from amplification of reference gene primers within the assay. Sequence reads were collapsed and filtered to measure the absolute abundance of every unique TCRbeta CDR3 rearrangement. For each sample, productive Simpson clonality was calculated as the square root of Simpson's diversity index across productive rearrangements. TCRdb retrieved this table from immuneACCESS and kept in-frame rearrangements only. Not all clones are present; in checked studies, unresolved V genes account for under half, and no reason is known for the remainder. That table gives V, J and clone size, and the DNA gave D and trimming. In this sample the table shows approximately 12,000 clones, 70% to 80% of which occur a single time. 5% to 6.5% of the sample is in the top ten clones.

At one collaborating source in Seattle, patients were enrolled during active infection and were followed longitudinally through the course of disease. Collaborating institutions collected whole blood in K2EDTA tubes following their own protocols. For TCRbeta analysis, collaborators shipped samples in one of three forms: frozen whole blood, isolated PBMCs, or DNA extracted from either of those sample types. Overall results and qualifications from the work: Clinical and demographic metadata were provided uncurated, with the amount varying by source and participant.

Recombination linked TRBV24-1 to TRBJ1-2; perhaps TRBD1 is the D gene, with 5 bases matching. This sequence originates from a man in his sixties with COVID-19, enrolled during active disease. The material sequenced was peripheral blood. The DNA sequence reads TGTGCCACCAGTGATTCCGGGGGTCCCTGGGACTATGGCTACACCTTC. This yields the protein CATSDSGGPWDYGYTF.